What follows are 16 T cell receptor beta chains derived from one specimen sequenced in a study of T cell changes during pregnancy in multiple sclerosis. Only in-frame clones appear in the TCRdb table, and some are missing; sequencing was by immunoSEQ multiplex PCR. The table lists tens of thousands of clones, approximately 90% of them singletons. The source material was CD4+ T cells from peripheral blood mononuclear cells, sampled in the second trimester of pregnancy. These TCRs come from a female donor with multiple sclerosis, enrolled in a pregnancy study.

There are a few counts of this clone. The rearrangement joins TRBV6-1 to TRBJ1-1; 9 positions agree with TRBD1. CDR1 is MNHNS, CDR2 SASEGT, per germline. V shed 7 bases and J 2 bases; nucleotides not matched to a gene: 8. This CDR3 has 15 amino acids. CDR3 amino acids: CASNPRGQGNTEAFF. The CDR3 DNA reads TGTGCCAGCAACCCTCGGGGACAGGGTAACACTGAAGCTTTCTTT.

The chain is built from TRBV5-1 and TRBJ2-4, with D hard to call. The CDR3 runs 19 residues. The germline V gene encodes CDR1 SGHRS and CDR2 YFSETQ. Trimming stripped 4 bases from V and 0 bases from J, with 23 bases between. CDR3 sequence reads: CASSPKKAIGDLAKNIQYF. The CDR3 DNA follows: TGCGCCAGCAGCCCCAAAAAGGCCATAGGAGATCTAGCCAAAAACATTCAGTACTTC.

In DNA, the CDR3 is TGTGCCAGCAGCCAAAAACTAAACGTGGAACCCCGGGATACGCAGTATTTT. It encodes CASSQKLNVEPRDTQYF. The chain links TRBV14 to TRBJ2-3; D is undetermined. This CDR3 comprises 17 residues. With 2 bases removed from V and 6 bases from J, the gap between germline ends came to 21 bases. From germline, CDR1 is SGHDN and CDR2 FVKESK.

The chain is built from TRBV2 and TRBJ2-2; D is undetermined. The CDR3 loop spans 14 amino acids. Germline-derived CDR1 and CDR2 are SNHLY and FYNNEI. Trimming cost V 3 bases and J 4 bases, with 9 bases left between them. CDR3 nucleotides: TGTGCCAGCAGTGATTGGCAGGCCACCGGGGAGCTGTTTTTT. It is translated as CASSDWQATGELFF.

The chain carries TRBV19 and TRBJ2-5; the match to TRBD2 covers 11 bases. J lost 5 bases, V lost 8 bases, and 13 bases had no gene match. The CDR3 runs to 16 residues. CDR1 is LNHDA and CDR2 is SQIVND in the germline V gene (reference sequence). The CDR3 loop is CASSPMTSGNFETQYF. The CDR3 DNA follows: TGTGCCAGTTCCCCTATGACTAGCGGGAATTTCGAGACCCAGTACTTC.

The V and J genes are TRBV6-5 and TRBJ1-1, with D possibly being TRBD1 (6 bases). This CDR3 contains 14 residues. Germline values: CDR1 MNHEY, CDR2 SVGAGI. V lost 8 bases, J lost 1 base, and 14 bases lay in between. For the CDR3, the DNA is TGTGCCAGCGGCAACTTAGGGGGGAACACTGAAGCTTTCTTT. Translated: CASGNLGGNTEAFF.

CDR3 loop: CASSPQGAPQETQYF. In DNA, the CDR3 is TGTGCCAGCAGTCCACAGGGGGCGCCGCAAGAGACCCAGTACTTC. This sequence joins TRBV28 and TRBJ2-5; 9 bases line up with TRBD1. Trimming at V came to 5 bases and at J to 2 bases, leaving 6 bases not matched to a gene. Germline CDR1 reads MDHEN; CDR2 reads SYDVKM. The CDR3 is 15 amino acids.

The chain is built from TRBV29-1 and TRBJ1-3; D not certain. The germline V gene encodes CDR1 SQVTM and CDR2 ANQGSEA. The CDR3 spans 14 residues. V shed 2 bases and J shed 0 bases, with 8 bases lying between them. The CDR3 DNA sequence: TGCAGCGTTGAAATCCCCTCCTCTGGAAACACCATATATTTT. It codes for CSVEIPSSGNTIYF.

The chain employs TRBV27 and TRBJ2-1, with 7 nucleotides matching TRBD1. V dropped 1 base and J dropped 5; count of bases not matched to a gene: 8. The germline V gene encodes CDR1 MNHEY and CDR2 SMNVEV (reference sequence). There are 16 residues in the CDR3. CDR3 sequence: CASSLFRGRLHNEQFF. The DNA of the CDR3 is TGTGCCAGCAGTTTATTTAGGGGGCGCCTACACAATGAGCAGTTCTTC.

This chain links TRBV15 with TRBJ1-2; TRBD1 aligns across 7 bases. Trimming removed 0 bases from V and 4 bases from J; junction bases left unmatched: 2. The CDR3 consists of 14 residues. Germline CDR1 reads LNHNV; CDR2 reads YYDKDF (reference sequence). CDR3 sequence reads: CATSRDNRGYGYTF. As DNA, the CDR3 is TGTGCCACCAGCAGAGACAACAGGGGCTATGGCTACACCTTC.

Only one count was recorded for this clone. The chain employs TRBV28 and TRBJ1-3; TRBD1 aligns across 7 bases. The V and J ends lost 5 bases and 1 base, in that order; junction bases with no gene match: 5. The CDR3 loop spans 15 amino acids. CDR1 and CDR2 from the germline V gene are MDHEN and SYDVKM. DNA for the CDR3: TGTGCCAGCAGTCAGACAGGGCCATCTGGAAACACCATATATTTT. Protein: CASSQTGPSGNTIYF.

The CDR3 nucleotides are TGTGCCAGCAGCCTTGCCGGACAGCCTCTCTACGAGCAGTACTTC. Translating gives CASSLAGQPLYEQYF. The genes are TRBV11-3 and TRBJ2-7; D possibly corresponds to TRBD1 (6 bases). CDR1 is SGHNT and CDR2 is YENEEA in the germline V gene. V gave up 5 bases and J gave up 3 bases, with 17 bases separating them. The CDR3 covers 15 residues.

V usage is TRBV5-1 and J usage is TRBJ2-2; D is uncertain. Germline values: CDR1 SGHRS, CDR2 YFSETQ. This CDR3 contains 13 residues. V was clipped by 1 base and J by 7 bases, with 8 bases between them. The CDR3 DNA reads TGCGCCAGCAGCTTGACAGTAAGCGGGGAGCTGTTTTTT. This sequence encodes CASSLTVSGELFF.

This clone has only one observation. V usage is TRBV5-1 and J usage is TRBJ2-1, with D unclear. The CDR3 is 15 amino acids. Germline values: CDR1 SGHRS, CDR2 YFSETQ. V gave up 0 bases and J gave up 3 bases, with 10 bases separating them. In DNA, the CDR3 is TGCGCCAGCAGCTTGGAGTTCGCGTTCTACAATGAGCAGTTCTTC. Its translation is CASSLEFAFYNEQFF.

The chain carries TRBV28 and TRBJ2-7, with D hard to call. V lost 3 bases and J lost 2, with 11 bases in between. This CDR3 comprises 14 residues. CDR1 MDHEN and CDR2 SYDVKM come from the germline V gene. CDR3 bases: TGTGCCAGCAGTTTTTGGGCTGGAACCTACGAGCAGTACTTC. Encoded protein: CASSFWAGTYEQYF.

On this clone: Within the sample, other DNA sequences also encode this same CDR3. The CDR3 DNA reads TGTGCCAGCAGCTCGATGGGCGGCAATCAGCCCCAGCATTTT. It specifies CASSSMGGNQPQHF. This rearrangement joins TRBV7-9 to TRBJ1-5; D unresolved. The CDR3 is 14 residues long. Looked up from germline, CDR1 is SEHNR and CDR2 is FQNEAQ (reference sequence). Trimming stripped 4 bases from V and 2 bases from J, with 9 bases between.